A selection of T cell receptor beta chains follows, all from one sample in a study of human T cells and chemical hapten exposure. MiXCR, applied by TCRdb to the RACE reads, yields one record per CDR3 protein. The sample lists a few hundred thousand distinct CDR3 sequences, 7.7% occurring once. The sample consisted of whole blood, taken in connection with sensitization to the hapten diphenylcyclopropenone (DPC). The receptors originated from a young man with alopecia areata. Some clones in this sample may be carry-over from other donors' samples. Both conserved end residues are part of each CDR3. Each record gives: V gene, clone size, D gene, J gene, CDR3 protein, CDR3 DNA. A D gene is named only where the DNA matches it firmly. Not every row has a clone size; where given, it reads once, few, many or a size class.

V: TRBV5-1; size: few; D: TRBD1; J: TRBJ1-5; CDR3: CASSFGTGAGHQPQHF; DNA: TGCGCCAGCAGCTTCGGGACAGGAGCAGGGCATCAGCCCCAGCATTTT
V: TRBV4-3; size: NA; D: NA; J: TRBJ2-3; CDR3: CASSQGSPDTQYF; DNA: TGCGCCAGCAGCCAGGGCAGTCCAGATACGCAGTATTTT
V: TRBV7-9; size: NA; D: TRBD1; J: TRBJ1-4; CDR3: CASSPSPTGTNEKLFF; DNA: TGTGCCAGCAGTCCCAGCCCGACAGGGACTAATGAAAAACTGTTTTTT
V: TRBV20-1; size: NA; D: NA; J: TRBJ1-6; CDR3: CSASLQVLNSPLHF; DNA: TGCAGTGCTAGTCTACAGGTCCTAAATTCACCCCTCCACTTT
V: TRBV5-1; size: NA; D: TRBD2; J: TRBJ2-5; CDR3: CASSLGASGSPETQYF; DNA: TGCGCCAGCAGCTTGGGGGCTAGCGGATCCCCCGAGACCCAGTACTTC
V: TRBV6-5; size: NA; D: TRBD2; J: TRBJ2-1; CDR3: CASRGLADNEQFF; DNA: TGTGCCAGCAGAGGACTAGCGGACAATGAGCAGTTCTTC
V: TRBV5-6; size: NA; D: NA; J: TRBJ1-2; CDR3: CASSHLGTGTDYTF; DNA: TGTGCCAGCAGCCACCTGGGAACAGGAACCGACTACACCTTC
V: TRBV7-9; size: few; D: NA; J: TRBJ1-5; CDR3: CASSGYRDQPQHF; DNA: TGTGCCAGCAGCGGTTACAGGGATCAGCCCCAGCATTTT
V: TRBV4-1; size: NA; D: TRBD1; J: TRBJ2-2; CDR3: CASSQTGQNTGELFF; DNA: TGCGCCAGCAGCCAGACAGGGCAGAACACCGGGGAGCTGTTTTTT
V: TRBV6-1; size: few; D: NA; J: TRBJ2-1; CDR3: CASSDGGDYNEQFF; DNA: TGTGCCAGCAGTGACGGGGGCGACTACAATGAGCAGTTCTTC
V: TRBV4-2; size: NA; D: TRBD1; J: TRBJ2-2; CDR3: CASSPGQGAAGELFF; DNA: TGTGCCAGCAGCCCGGGACAGGGGGCCGCCGGGGAGCTGTTTTTT
V: TRBV7-9; size: NA; D: NA; J: TRBJ1-2; CDR3: CASSLAGLDYGYTF; DNA: TGTGCCAGCAGCTTAGCTGGGTTGGACTATGGCTACACCTTC
V: TRBV14; size: NA; D: NA; J: TRBJ1-5; CDR3: CASSPSQGRQPQHF; DNA: TGTGCCAGCAGCCCCAGCCAGGGGAGACAGCCCCAGCATTTT
V: TRBV20-1; size: few; D: NA; J: TRBJ1-2; CDR3: CSSLYRALYGYTF; DNA: TGCAGTTCACTATACAGGGCCCTCTATGGCTACACCTTC
V: TRBV28; size: few; D: TRBD1; J: TRBJ1-1; CDR3: CASSPTRQGRRAFF; DNA: TGTGCCAGCAGCCCCACTCGACAGGGGCGAAGAGCTTTCTTT
V: TRBV10-2; size: few; D: NA; J: TRBJ1-1; CDR3: CASRDLLNTEAFF; DNA: TGCGCCAGCAGGGATTTGCTGAACACTGAAGCTTTCTTT
V: TRBV28; size: few; D: TRBD1; J: TRBJ2-7; CDR3: CASSRRQGPPQF; DNA: TGTGCCAGCAGTCGAAGACAGGGCCCCCCGCAGTTC
V: TRBV6-6; size: few; D: NA; J: TRBJ1-2; CDR3: CASSYPPGSARYGYTF; DNA: TGTGCCAGCAGTTACCCCCCGGGGTCGGCTCGCTATGGCTACACCTTC
V: TRBV10-3; size: few; D: NA; J: TRBJ1-1; CDR3: CATVRSLNTEAFF; DNA: TGTGCCACGGTACGGTCCTTGAACACTGAAGCTTTCTTT
V: TRBV7-2; size: few; D: NA; J: TRBJ2-6; CDR3: CASSWGLLSGANVLTF; DNA: TGTGCCAGCAGCTGGGGACTCCTCTCTGGGGCCAACGTCCTGACTTTC
V: TRBV6-2/TRBV6-3; size: many; D: NA; J: TRBJ2-3; CDR3: CASSRDRSTDTQYF; DNA: TGTGCCAGCAGTCGCGACAGAAGCACAGATACGCAGTATTTT
V: TRBV11-1; size: many; D: NA; J: TRBJ2-5; CDR3: CASSRQGLQETQYF; DNA: TGTGCCAGCAGTAGACAGGGACTACAAGAGACCCAGTACTTC
V: TRBV7-8; size: NA; D: TRBD1; J: TRBJ1-2; CDR3: CASSPRGDTGGASYTF; DNA: TGTGCCAGCAGCCCTAGGGGTGATACAGGGGGCGCTTCCTACACCTTC
V: TRBV5-1; size: few; D: TRBD1; J: TRBJ1-1; CDR3: CASSFNTGGYTEAFF; DNA: TGCGCCAGCAGCTTCAACACAGGGGGGTACACTGAAGCTTTCTTT
V: TRBV6-5; size: few; D: NA; J: TRBJ2-7; CDR3: CASSRDGTGLYEQYF; DNA: TGTGCCAGCAGTCGGGACGGGACCGGACTTTACGAGCAGTACTTC
V: TRBV4-1; size: NA; D: TRBD2; J: TRBJ2-5; CDR3: CASSQGPGLAPQETQYF; DNA: TGCGCCAGCAGCCAAGGACCGGGACTAGCTCCCCAAGAGACCCAGTACTTC
V: TRBV5-1; size: few; D: NA; J: TRBJ1-1; CDR3: CASSLGWTKNTEAFF; DNA: TGCGCCAGCAGCTTGGGCTGGACGAAGAACACTGAAGCTTTCTTT
V: TRBV29-1; size: NA; D: NA; J: TRBJ2-3; CDR3: CSVSGGMGTDTQYF; DNA: TGCAGCGTTAGTGGAGGAATGGGCACAGATACGCAGTATTTT
V: TRBV4-1; size: many; D: TRBD2; J: TRBJ2-7; CDR3: CASSQSGLGRYEQYF; DNA: TGCGCCAGCAGCCAATCGGGACTAGGTCGCTACGAGCAGTACTTC
V: TRBV12-3/TRBV12-4; size: many; D: NA; J: TRBJ1-1; CDR3: CASSFRNRANTEAFF; DNA: TGTGCCAGCAGTTTTAGAAACAGGGCGAACACTGAAGCTTTCTTT
V: TRBV7-9; size: few; D: TRBD1; J: TRBJ2-2; CDR3: CASSFYTGAPLDGELFF; DNA: TGTGCCAGCAGCTTCTATACAGGGGCCCCTTTGGACGGGGAGCTGTTTTTT
V: TRBV5-1; size: many; D: NA; J: TRBJ1-5; CDR3: CASSLAGNDNQPQHF; DNA: TGCGCCAGCAGCTTGGCAGGGAACGACAATCAGCCCCAGCATTTT
V: TRBV5-1; size: few; D: TRBD1; J: TRBJ1-1; CDR3: CASRVGQATAEAFF; DNA: TGCGCCAGCAGAGTTGGACAGGCTACCGCTGAAGCTTTCTTT
V: TRBV4-1; size: many; D: NA; J: TRBJ2-7; CDR3: CASSRQPNRPYEQYF; DNA: TGCGCCAGCAGCCGACAGCCAAACCGACCCTACGAGCAGTACTTC
V: TRBV6-5; size: NA; D: NA; J: TRBJ1-5; CDR3: CASSYSKENSNQPQHF; DNA: TGTGCCAGCAGTTACTCGAAAGAGAATAGCAATCAGCCCCAGCATTTT
V: TRBV6-2/TRBV6-3; size: NA; D: TRBD1; J: TRBJ1-6; CDR3: CASIRDRGNSPLHF; DNA: TGTGCCAGCATCCGAGACAGGGGGAATTCACCCCTCCACTTT
V: TRBV29-1; size: NA; D: TRBD1; J: TRBJ2-5; CDR3: CSVENRGRRETQYF; DNA: TGCAGCGTAGAGAACAGGGGGCGGAGGGAGACCCAGTACTTC
V: TRBV7-2; size: NA; D: TRBD1; J: TRBJ1-5; CDR3: CASSYGDRRVYRLSNQPQHF; DNA: TGTGCCAGCAGCTACGGGGACAGGCGTGTGTATAGGTTGAGCAATCAGCCCCAGCATTTT
V: TRBV7-8; size: NA; D: NA; J: TRBJ1-2; CDR3: CASSLQGSYGYTF; DNA: TGTGCCAGCAGCTTACAGGGATCCTATGGCTACACCTTC
V: TRBV5-1; size: many; D: TRBD1; J: TRBJ1-4; CDR3: CASSPQGTGVGEKLFF; DNA: TGCGCCAGCAGCCCCCAAGGGACAGGGGTGGGAGAAAAACTGTTTTTT